Following are 14 T cell receptor beta chains from one sample sequenced in a study of blood T cell repertoires in COVID-19. Measured with immunoSEQ multiplex PCR; TCRdb has only the in-frame clones, and not every one. The data hold about 310,000 clones, with about 89% observed a single time. Sequencing input: peripheral blood. The receptors originated from a woman aged 50 to 65 who had recovered from COVID-19.

CDR3: CASSWVPSSGGATDTQYF. The CDR3 DNA reads as TGCGCCAGCAGCTGGGTTCCCTCTAGCGGGGGGGCGACAGATACGCAGTATTTT. The chain recombines TRBV5-1 with TRBJ2-3, with 12 bases that match TRBD2. The germline V gene has CDR1 SGHRS and CDR2 YFSETQ. This CDR3 has 18 residues. The trim removed 3 bases at V and 3 bases at J, leaving 11 bases unmatched.

The CDR3, as DNA: TGTGCCAGCAGCACCCAGGACAGGGGTCAGGGCTACACCTTC. Translated, it gives CASSTQDRGQGYTF. The chain uses TRBV2 and TRBJ1-2, with 9 nucleotides matching TRBD1. The CDR3 contains 14 residues. J gave up 8 bases and V 6 bases, and 10 bases lay outside the gene matches. Germline-derived CDR1 and CDR2 are SNHLY and FYNNEI. The entire variable domain, with the rest obtained from reference TRBV2 and TRBJ1-2, is as follows: EPEVTQTPSHQVTQMGQEVILRCVPISNHLYFYWYRQILGQKVEFLVSFYNNEISEKSEIFDDQFSVERPDGSNFTLKIRSTKLEDSAMYFCASSTQDRGQGYTFGSGTRLTVV.

The rearrangement links TRBV5-1 to TRBJ1-6; D unclear. Germline assignment: CDR1 SGHRS and CDR2 YFSETQ. V shed 0 bases and J shed 9 bases, with 7 bases lying between them. The CDR3 is made up of 13 amino acids. This CDR3 reads CASSLDYGSPLHF. CDR3 sequence (DNA): TGCGCCAGCAGCTTGGATTACGGTTCACCCCTCCACTTT.

The J gene is TRBJ1-1, the V gene TRBV6-6; unclear D gene. The ends were cut back, 2 bases at V and 1 base at J, with 8 bases in the middle. The CDR3 is 14 residues long. Germline assignment: CDR1 MNHNY and CDR2 SVGAGI (reference sequence). The DNA of the CDR3 is TGTGCCAGCAGTTACGCGGAACCGAACACTGAAGCTTTCTTT. Translating it yields CASSYAEPNTEAFF.

The chain couples TRBV30 to TRBJ2-1; D might be TRBD2 (5 bases). This CDR3 region has 13 residues. V was cut by 3 bases and J by 9 bases, with 15 bases left in between. From germline, CDR1 is GTSNPN and CDR2 SVGIG (reference sequence). This CDR3 is CAWRNSFRGEQFF. The CDR3 coding sequence is TGTGCCTGGAGGAATAGTTTTCGGGGTGAGCAGTTCTTC.

V and J are TRBV29-1 and TRBJ1-5; D might be TRBD1 (5 bases). There are 13 residues in the CDR3. V dropped 6 bases and J dropped 3 bases, with 12 bases sitting between them. CDR1 and CDR2 (germline): SQVTM, ANQGSEA. The CDR3 DNA sequence: TGCAGCGTCCAGGACACAATCAATCAGCCCCAGCATTTT. Its protein product is CSVQDTINQPQHF.

The chain employs TRBV21-1 and TRBJ1-2. TRBV21-1 constitutes a pseudogene. The CDR3 spans 14 residues. In nucleotides, the CDR3 is TGTGCCAGCAGCCCAAGCCGGGACTTCGATGGCTACACCTTC. This translates into CASSPSRDFDGYTF.

The J gene is TRBJ2-2, the V gene TRBV7-2, with D possibly TRBD2 on 6 matching bases. Germline V lookup: CDR1 SGHTA, CDR2 FQGNSA. The CDR3 is 16 amino acids. V lost 5 bases to trimming and J lost 7 bases, with 20 bases between them. In DNA form, the CDR3 reads TGTGCCAGCAGCCCCGGGACTTTGAGGTCGCACGGGGAGCTGTTTTTT. As protein: CASSPGTLRSHGELFF.

The chain links TRBV4-1 to TRBJ2-1; D uncertain. Per the germline V gene, CDR1 is MGHRA and CDR2 is YSYEKL. The CDR3 is made up of 16 amino acids. With 1 base removed from V and 6 bases from J, the gap between germline ends came to 16 bases. The CDR3 coding sequence is TGCGCCAGCAGCCAAGTTTTCAGCCGCCGGAGCAATGAGCAGTTCTTC. This translates into CASSQVFSRRSNEQFF.

The V gene is TRBV6-2 or TRBV6-3, the J gene TRBJ2-7; 13 bases align to TRBD2. The trim removed 4 bases at V and 4 bases at J, leaving 7 bases unmatched. The CDR3 has 16 residues. Germline CDR1 is MNHEY and CDR2 is SVGEGT. CDR3 sequence: CASSSAGTSGTYEQYF. CDR3 nucleotide sequence: TGTGCCAGCAGTTCCGCCGGGACTAGCGGGACTTACGAGCAGTACTTC.

The V gene is TRBV11-2, the J gene TRBJ2-7; maybe TRBD2 (6 bases). Germline lookup yields CDR1 SGHAT and CDR2 FQNNGV. The V end lost 5 bases, the J end lost 2 bases, and 16 bases lay between the germline ends. CDR3 length: 15 residues. The CDR3 DNA is TGTGCCAGCAGCCTAAATAGGGACTCCACCTACGAGCAGTACTTC. This codes for CASSLNRDSTYEQYF. Using reference TRBV11-2 and TRBJ2-7 for the parts outside the CDR3, the full variable domain is EAGVAQSPRYKIIEKRQSVAFWCNPISGHATLYWYQQILGQGPKLLIQFQNNGVVDDSQLPKDRFSAERLKGVDSTLKIQPAKLEDSAVYLCASSLNRDSTYEQYFGPGTRLTVT.

CDR3 in amino acids: CSASPSTDTQYF. DNA of the CDR3: TGCAGTGCTAGTCCTAGCACAGATACGCAGTATTTT. The chain joins TRBV20-1 to TRBJ2-3; the D is unclear. V lost 3 bases and J 0 bases, leaving 4 bases between the germline ends. CDR1 and CDR2 from the germline V gene are DFQATT and SNEGSKA (reference sequence). The CDR3 totals 12 residues.

The genes are TRBV4-3 and TRBJ2-2; a possible D gene is TRBD1 (6 bases). This CDR3 spans 14 amino acids. Germline lookup yields CDR1 LGHNA and CDR2 YSLEER. Trimming took off 3 bases at V and 4 bases at J, with 9 bases between the two ends. The CDR3 is CASSHEGVTGELFF. CDR3 in DNA: TGCGCCAGCAGCCATGAGGGGGTCACCGGGGAGCTGTTTTTT.

The chain carries TRBV25-1 and TRBJ2-1, with D perhaps TRBD1 (6 bases). Germline CDR1 reads MGHDK; CDR2 reads SYGVNS. The CDR3 is made up of 15 amino acids. V lost 7 bases and J 2 bases, leaving 15 bases between the germline ends. In nucleotides, the CDR3 is TGTGCCAGCACCCAACAGGGACGGACCTACAATGAGCAGTTCTTC. Translating gives CASTQQGRTYNEQFF.